The sequence of this TCR beta chain was determined in a study of prognosis after radiotherapy for stage I lung cancer. For the study at large: Newly diagnosed primary stage I lung tumors were found in some 13 patients, while oligometastatic NSCLC after surgical resection of the primary tumor was found in about 5.

The TCR beta CDR3 region was amplified from genomic DNA, with two rounds of multiplex PCR being used for the amplification. Every TRBV and TRBJ gene had its own specific primer in first-round PCR. Via MiXCR, TCRdb re-called the multiplex PCR reads, giving one row per CDR3 protein. The repertoire consists of 20,000 to 30,000 distinct CDR3 sequences, with roughly two fifths occurring once and the leading ten covering roughly 21%. This receptor was taken from a donor over 45 with non-small cell lung cancer. Sample: PBMCs, taken before or after stereotactic body radiation therapy (not recorded which).

The CDR3: CASSTLGTGTYVRGYTF. The CDR3 DNA follows: TGTGCCAGTAGTACACTAGGGACAGGGACGTACGTTCGGGGCTACACCTTC. V gene TRBV19 combines with J gene TRBJ1-2; 9 bases map to TRBD1. CDR1 LNHDA and CDR2 SQIVND come from the germline V gene (reference sequence). V lost 4 bases and J lost 8; bases outside the gene matches: 17. The CDR3 extends over 17 amino acids.